One and the same sample provided the 21 T cell receptor beta chains below, sequenced in a study of identical twins. MiXCR, applied by TCRdb to the 5' RACE reads, yields one record per CDR3 protein. The sample has about 520,000 distinct CDR3 sequences; under 25% are singletons. The sample was also linked to a second study, of T cells expressing NK-cell markers.

The sample consisted of CD4+ T cells sorted from blood. These receptors were collected from a woman aged 18 to 35 in good health.

The chain is built from TRBV2 and TRBJ2-2, with D perhaps TRBD1 or TRBD2 (5 bases each). Trimming pared 7 bases from V and 2 bases from J, leaving 23 bases between. Germline V gene data show CDR1 as SNHLY and CDR2 as FYNNEI. This CDR3 is 18 amino acids long. The CDR3 spells CASKTRGGQLSNTGELFF. The CDR3 nucleotides read TGTGCCAGCAAGACTCGGGGCGGGCAGCTATCTAACACCGGGGAGCTGTTTTTT. Variable domain in full (rest from reference TRBV2 and TRBJ2-2): EPEVTQTPSHQVTQMGQEVILRCVPISNHLYFYWYRQILGQKVEFLVSFYNNEISEKSEIFDDQFSVERPDGSNFTLKIRSTKLEDSAMYFCASKTRGGQLSNTGELFFGEGSRLTVL.

This clonotype showed up just a few times. The chain couples TRBV6-2 or TRBV6-3 to TRBJ2-7; perhaps TRBD1 as D (5 bases). The V end was cut by 0 bases, the J end by 3 bases, with 9 bases between. The CDR3 covers 14 residues. Germline V lookup: CDR1 MNHEY, CDR2 SVGEGT. The CDR3 protein is CASSYSPGNYEQYF. The CDR3 nucleotides are TGTGCCAGCAGTTACTCGCCAGGGAACTACGAGCAGTACTTC.

This clonotype was counted a few times. The CDR3 sequence is CASSKLAGGREETQYF. The DNA of the CDR3 is TGTGCCAGCAGCAAATTAGCGGGGGGCCGCGAAGAGACCCAGTACTTC. V is TRBV4-2 and J is TRBJ2-5; 10 nucleotides match TRBD2. Germline V gene sequence: CDR1 LGHNA, CDR2 YNFKEQ. Trimming cost V 5 bases and J 3 bases; bases outside gene matches: 9. The CDR3 totals 16 residues.

The rearrangement joins TRBV12-3 or TRBV12-4 to TRBJ2-2; D not resolved. The CDR3 is 12 amino acids. V lost 3 bases and J 8 bases, leaving 7 bases between the germline ends. The CDR3 DNA reads TGTGCCAGCAGTTTCCCTGAGGGGGAGCTGTTTTTT. Amino acid sequence: CASSFPEGELFF.

This clonotype occurred a few times. This chain links TRBV6-6 with TRBJ1-5; D uncertain. Germline loops: CDR1 MNHNY, CDR2 SVGAGI (reference sequence). Deletions cut 4 bases from V and 10 bases from J, with 14 bases between. The CDR3 is 13 residues long. The CDR3 is CASSSAQLGPQHF. DNA for the CDR3: TGTGCCAGCAGTTCCGCACAGCTGGGTCCCCAGCATTTT.

The table lists this clonotype with many counts. This rearrangement joins TRBV12-3 or TRBV12-4 to TRBJ2-2; D assignment may be TRBD1 or TRBD2 (5 bases each). V lost 3 bases and J 4 bases, leaving 12 bases between the germline ends. This CDR3 has 15 amino acids. The CDR3 DNA follows: TGTGCCAGCAGTTTTGGGGGAGTCGTCACCGGGGAGCTGTTTTTT. Translated: CASSFGGVVTGELFF.

V is TRBV6-5 and J is TRBJ2-2; D perhaps matches TRBD1 (5 bases). V was shortened by 2 bases and J by 4 bases, with 8 bases between the two germline ends. This CDR3 spans 14 amino acids. Germline CDR1 and CDR2: MNHEY and SVGAGI. The CDR3 coding sequence is TGTGCCAGCAGTTACAGGGGCGGCACCGGGGAGCTGTTTTTT. This encodes CASSYRGGTGELFF.

This clonotype has just one count. This chain connects TRBV6-5 to TRBJ1-1; D might be TRBD1 (5 bases). The V gene's germline CDR1 is MNHEY and CDR2 SVGAGI. With 4 bases removed from V and 6 bases from J, the gap between germline ends came to 18 bases. CDR3 length: 15 residues. In DNA, the CDR3 is TGTGCCAGCAGTTCCAACCGGGTAAGGGGTGCTGAAGCTTTCTTT. Translated: CASSSNRVRGAEAFF.

This clonotype was detected only a few times. This chain connects TRBV5-1 to TRBJ1-1; no reliable D call. Germline V gene data show CDR1 as SGHRS and CDR2 as YFSETQ. CDR3 length: 14 amino acids. The V gene lost 2 bases and the J gene lost 3 bases, with 11 bases spanning the gap. The CDR3 loop reads CASSFRKDHTEAFF. CDR3 bases: TGCGCCAGCAGCTTTCGGAAGGATCACACTGAAGCTTTCTTT.

The chain carries TRBV20-1 and TRBJ2-3, with D possibly TRBD1 on 7 matching bases. CDR3 length: 13 residues. V lost 6 bases and J 4 bases, leaving 14 bases between the germline ends. Germline-derived CDR1 and CDR2 are DFQATT and SNEGSKA (reference sequence). Written as DNA, the CDR3 is TGCAGTGCGATCGGAGGGGGCGCAGATACGCAGTATTTT. This translates into CSAIGGGADTQYF.

The chain uses TRBV9 and TRBJ2-3; 7 nucleotides agree with TRBD2. This CDR3 is 15 amino acids long. Trimming removed 2 bases from V and 4 bases from J; junction bases left unmatched: 7. CDR1 is SGDLS, CDR2 YYNGEE, per germline. CDR3 amino acids: CASSVGRGGPDTQYF. CDR3 bases: TGTGCCAGCAGCGTTGGACGCGGGGGTCCAGATACGCAGTATTTT.

This clonotype was counted between two and nine times. The rearrangement joins TRBV7-9 to TRBJ2-7; D is unresolved. Between the trimmed V and J ends, which lost 11 bases and 1 base, there was a span of 15 bases. Germline lookup yields CDR1 SEHNR and CDR2 FQNEAQ (reference sequence). The CDR3 contains 13 residues. This CDR3 is CAAGWKDSYEQYF. The CDR3 nucleotides are TGTGCCGCAGGTTGGAAGGATTCCTACGAGCAGTACTTC.

This clonotype was counted many times. V and J are TRBV7-9 and TRBJ2-6; D remains unclear. The CDR3 contains 15 residues. The V and J ends lost 3 bases and 3 bases respectively, with 9 bases between them. The germline V gene has CDR1 SEHNR and CDR2 FQNEAQ (reference sequence). CDR3 residues: CASSLRTLGANVLTF. In nucleotides, the CDR3 is TGTGCCAGCAGCTTGCGGACCCTTGGGGCCAACGTCCTGACTTTC.

This clonotype has a handful of counts. The gene calls are TRBV7-2 and TRBJ2-3; D possibly uses TRBD1 or TRBD2 (5 bases each). The CDR3 has 14 residues. V was shortened by 2 bases and J by 6 bases, with 12 bases between the two germline ends. Germline CDR1 and CDR2: SGHTA and FQGNSA. The CDR3 bases are TGTGCCAGCAGCTTAAGGGACCCCCGGGATACGCAGTATTTT. It codes for CASSLRDPRDTQYF.

This clonotype was counted at least ten times. The rearrangement links TRBV6-5 to TRBJ2-3; 7 bases align to TRBD2. Germline V CDR1 and CDR2: MNHEY, SVGAGI. The CDR3 is made up of 15 amino acids. The trim removed 3 bases at V and 4 bases at J, leaving 7 bases unmatched. CDR3 nucleotides: TGTGCCAGCAGTTATAACGCGGGGGAGGCAGATACGCAGTATTTT. Protein: CASSYNAGEADTQYF.

The rearrangement uses TRBV9 and TRBJ2-5; TRBD2 agrees at 11 bases. Germline values: CDR1 SGDLS, CDR2 YYNGEE. V shed 3 bases and J 5 bases; nucleotides not matched to a gene: 3. CDR3 length: 14 residues. The CDR3 loop reads CASSGTSGSETQYF. DNA of the CDR3: TGTGCCAGCAGCGGTACTAGCGGGAGTGAGACCCAGTACTTC.

This clonotype has a count of ten or more. V is TRBV29-1 and J is TRBJ1-1, with D perhaps TRBD1 (5 bases). V was pared by 4 bases and J by 10 bases, with 10 bases between. CDR1 and CDR2 from the germline V gene are SQVTM and ANQGSEA. This CDR3 region has 10 residues. As DNA, the CDR3 is TGCAGCGTTGCGGGGGATGGAGCTTTCTTT. Its protein is CSVAGDGAFF.

This clonotype was observed a handful of times. The chain couples TRBV9 to TRBJ2-5, with D possibly called TRBD1 or TRBD2 (6 bases each). The CDR3 is 14 residues long. The germline CDR1 and CDR2 sequences are SGDLS and YYNGEE. V dropped 4 bases and J dropped 2 bases, with 12 bases sitting between them. The DNA of the CDR3 is TGTGCCAGCAGCACGCGGGACATTCAAGAGACCCAGTACTTC. Amino acids: CASSTRDIQETQYF.

V is TRBV11-2 and J is TRBJ2-1; unclear D gene. Germline V gives CDR1 SGHAT, CDR2 FQNNGV. Between the trimmed V and J ends, which lost 5 bases and 9 bases, there was a span of 8 bases. The CDR3 is 11 amino acids. In DNA, the CDR3 is TGTGCCAGCAGCATCCCCGGTGAGCAGTTCTTC. Residues: CASSIPGEQFF.

The chain uses TRBV27 and TRBJ2-7, with a weak D call TRBD2 (6 bases). Germline assignment: CDR1 MNHEY and CDR2 SMNVEV (reference sequence). CDR3 length: 15 amino acids. V lost 6 bases to trimming and J lost 5 bases, with 20 bases between them. CDR3: CASSRREGGIHEQYF. As DNA, the CDR3 is TGTGCCAGCAGCCGCCGGGAAGGCGGGATCCACGAGCAGTACTTC.

This clonotype was counted a few times. This chain joins TRBV10-3 and TRBJ2-7; weak D call: TRBD2 (5 bases). This CDR3 has 14 amino acids. Deletions cut 2 bases from V and 3 bases from J, with 11 bases between. Per the germline V gene, CDR1 is ENHRY and CDR2 is SYGVKD. The CDR3 DNA sequence: TGTGCCATCAGTGAGACTGGACTGGACTACGAGCAGTACTTC. Translating gives CAISETGLDYEQYF.